Below are 26 T cell receptor beta chains sequenced from a single sample in a study of memory CD4+ T cells and cytomegalovirus serostatus. Single viable CD3+CD4+CD8-CD45RO+ cells were sorted as the memory CD4+ T cells. The table came from immunoSEQ multiplex PCR; TCRdb's copy has only in-frame clones and leaves some out. The sample carries about 27,000 clones, more than 75% recorded once. The sequenced sample consisted of memory CD4+ T cells from blood. The receptor source for this set is an adult in good health and CMV-seronegative.

A single count supports this clone. In DNA form, the CDR3 reads TGTGCCAGCAGCTTAGGACTAGCGGGGATCACCGGGGAGCTGTTTTTT. Translating it yields CASSLGLAGITGELFF. The V call is TRBV7-2, the J call TRBJ2-2; 11 bases fit TRBD2. The CDR3 length is 16 residues. CDR1 is SGHTA and CDR2 is FQGNSA in the germline V gene. V was clipped by 1 base and J by 4 bases; unmatched bases: 2.

The chain combines TRBV28 with TRBJ2-1; TRBD1 aligns across 8 bases. The CDR3 is made up of 19 amino acids. Germline lookup yields CDR1 MDHEN and CDR2 SYDVKM. Losses at the gene ends were 1 base for V and 4 bases for J; bases not matched to a gene: 15. DNA of the CDR3: TGTGCCAGCAGTTTATCCTTCTTGCCCGGGACAGGACATTACAATGAGCAGTTCTTC. This gives the protein CASSLSFLPGTGHYNEQFF.

This sequence joins TRBV5-1 and TRBJ2-1, with TRBD1 as a possible D gene (5 bases). Trimming took 4 bases from V and 9 from J, leaving 11 bases between them. CDR1 is SGHRS, CDR2 YFSETQ, per germline. CDR3 length equals 12 residues. CDR3 in DNA: TGCGCCAGCAGCGAACAGGAAGGTGAGCAGTTCTTC. Translation: CASSEQEGEQFF.

The chain recombines TRBV6-1 with TRBJ1-2, with D possibly being TRBD1 (6 bases). Looked up from germline, CDR1 is MNHNS and CDR2 is SASEGT. The CDR3 runs 13 residues. The V end lost 2 bases, the J end lost 3 bases, and 7 bases lay between the germline ends. The chain's CDR3 is CASSETGYYGYTF. The CDR3 coding sequence is TGTGCCAGCAGTGAAACAGGGTACTATGGCTACACCTTC.

The rearrangement uses TRBV7-2 and TRBJ2-7, with a tentative D call TRBD1 (6 bases). The CDR3 length is 14 residues. Per the germline V gene, CDR1 is SGHTA and CDR2 is FQGNSA. V was shortened by 4 bases and J by 3 bases, with 13 bases between the two germline ends. The CDR3 nucleotides read TGTGCCAGCAGCTCCCGACAGGATAGCTACGAGCAGTACTTC. Translating gives CASSSRQDSYEQYF.

The chain joins TRBV4-1 to TRBJ1-2; TRBD1 might be the D (6 bases). CDR3 length: 14 amino acids. CDR1 and CDR2 (germline): MGHRA, YSYEKL. The ends were cut back, 2 bases at V and 6 bases at J, with 13 bases in the middle. The CDR3 DNA sequence: TGCGCCAGCAGCCAACCCGGACAGAGACATGGCTACACCTTC. Amino acids: CASSQPGQRHGYTF.

This clone was counted once. The chain combines TRBV28 with TRBJ1-5, with 9 bases fitting TRBD1. CDR3 length: 15 residues. In germline, CDR1 is MDHEN, CDR2 SYDVKM. V shed 6 bases, J shed 3 bases, and the junction held 6 bases outside the gene matches. In DNA form, the CDR3 reads TGTGCCAGCAGGAAGACAGGGGGTTTCAATCAGCCCCAGCATTTT. It encodes CASRKTGGFNQPQHF.

The table lists this clone with a few counts. The CDR3 loop reads CASSVGQGVGQPQHF. DNA of the CDR3: TGTGCCAGCAGTGTTGGACAAGGGGTGGGTCAGCCCCAGCATTTT. The chain uses TRBV6-6 and TRBJ1-5; possible D gene TRBD1, 5 bases. This CDR3 has 15 amino acids. The germline gives CDR1 MNHNY, CDR2 SVGAGI (reference sequence). The V and J ends lost 5 bases and 6 bases respectively, with 17 bases between them.

The rearrangement uses TRBV21-1 and TRBJ2-5; whether TRBD1, the table's D call, matches the DNA was not checked. TRBV21-1 is recorded as a pseudogene. The CDR3 loop spans 17 amino acids. The CDR3 sequence is CASSKEGDREIQETQYF. The CDR3 region has the DNA TGTGCCAGCAGCAAAGAGGGCGACAGGGAGATCCAAGAGACCCAGTACTTC.

This chain links TRBV6-1 with TRBJ1-1, with 9 bases lining up with TRBD1. J was trimmed by 4 bases and V by 7 bases; bases with no gene match: 10. Germline V gene sequence: CDR1 MNHNS, CDR2 SASEGT. This CDR3 region has 15 residues. The CDR3 sequence is CASNLPGQGGTEAFF. The CDR3 DNA sequence: TGTGCCAGCAACCTTCCGGGACAGGGTGGCACTGAAGCTTTCTTT.

The chain combines TRBV10-3 with TRBJ1-1; D is undetermined. Germline lookup yields CDR1 ENHRY and CDR2 SYGVKD. V was pared by 0 bases and J by 1 base, with 6 bases between. CDR3 length: 14 residues. The CDR3 coding sequence is TGTGCCATCAGTGAGTCGTACGGGAACACTGAAGCTTTCTTT. It specifies CAISESYGNTEAFF.

As for this clone: The junction departs from germline at one end; a sequencing error may be responsible. The J gene is TRBJ1-2, the V gene TRBV5-4; D possibly corresponds to TRBD1 (5 bases). Germline V gene data show CDR1 as SGHNT and CDR2 as YYREEE (reference sequence). The CDR3 contains 16 residues. The chain's CDR3 is CASSQDLLRQTYGYTF. CDR3 in DNA: TGCGCCAGCAGCCAAGACCTTCTTCGACAGACCTATGGCTACACCTTC.

The chain is built from TRBV7-2 and TRBJ1-1; D ambiguous. The germline V gene encodes CDR1 SGHTA and CDR2 FQGNSA. The CDR3 is 13 amino acids. V lost 3 bases, J lost 3 bases, and 8 bases lay in between. In DNA form, the CDR3 reads TGTGCCAGCAGCTTCCACGTTTACACTGAAGCTTTCTTT. This encodes CASSFHVYTEAFF.

The V and J genes are TRBV18 and TRBJ1-6, with D perhaps TRBD1 (6 bases). Trimming stripped 3 bases from V and 7 bases from J, with 10 bases between. This CDR3 region has 14 residues. Germline values: CDR1 KGHSH, CDR2 LQKENI. The CDR3 protein is CASSPVQGNSPLHF. Here the CDR3 DNA reads TGTGCCAGCTCACCGGTGCAGGGGAATTCACCCCTCCACTTT.

V is TRBV10-1 and J is TRBJ2-1; TRBD2 matches at 8 bases. This CDR3 contains 13 residues. V lost 8 bases and J lost 8; bases outside the gene matches: 8. Germline V gives CDR1 WNHNN, CDR2 SYGVQD (reference sequence). CDR3 coding DNA: TGCGCCAGCGGATTAGCGGGAAGCGATGAGCAGTTCTTC. Translated, it gives CASGLAGSDEQFF.

The chain joins TRBV7-9 to TRBJ1-2; weak D call: TRBD1 (5 bases). Germline values: CDR1 SEHNR, CDR2 FQNEAQ (reference sequence). Trimming took 1 base from V and 7 from J, leaving 10 bases between them. This CDR3 has 13 amino acids. The CDR3 loop reads CASSLGQGFGYTF. The CDR3 DNA is TGTGCCAGCAGCTTAGGGCAGGGTTTTGGCTACACCTTC.

The rearrangement links TRBV6-4 to TRBJ1-5, with no clear D. Germline values: CDR1 MRHNA, CDR2 SNTAGT. With 7 bases removed from V and 0 bases from J, the gap between germline ends came to 16 bases. The CDR3 runs to 16 residues. The CDR3 sequence is CASNGEERGSNQPQHF. Here the CDR3 DNA reads TGTGCCAGCAACGGGGAAGAGAGAGGTAGCAATCAGCCCCAGCATTTT.

The chain combines TRBV10-3 with TRBJ1-2; D is perhaps TRBD1 (5 bases). Between the trimmed V and J ends, which lost 0 bases and 4 bases, there was a span of 12 bases. The CDR3 has 15 amino acids. Germline V lookup: CDR1 ENHRY, CDR2 SYGVKD. Written as DNA, the CDR3 is TGTGCCATCAGTGAGTCGGGAGGGGCCGCCTATGGCTACACCTTC. Its protein product is CAISESGGAAYGYTF.

A few counts support this clone. This chain joins TRBV7-2 and TRBJ2-4; no reliable D call. Trimming took 4 bases from V and 8 from J, leaving 9 bases between them. Per germline, CDR1 SGHTA and CDR2 FQGNSA. The CDR3 loop spans 12 amino acids. In nucleotides, the CDR3 is TGTGCCAGCAGCTCCGCGAATTACATTCAGTACTTC. It codes for CASSSANYIQYF.

This chain uses TRBV6-5 with TRBJ2-7; D is uncertain. CDR3 length: 15 amino acids. The ends were cut back, 0 bases at V and 1 base at J, with 10 bases in the middle. The germline V gene encodes CDR1 MNHEY and CDR2 SVGAGI. This chain's CDR3 is CASSYSKTASYEQYF. The CDR3 DNA reads as TGTGCCAGCAGTTACTCGAAGACGGCTTCCTACGAGCAGTACTTC.

The chain is built from TRBV4-3 and TRBJ1-3; a possible D gene is TRBD1 (5 bases). CDR3 size: 19 residues. The germline gives CDR1 LGHNA, CDR2 YSLEER. Trimming removed 2 bases at V and 0 bases at J, with 20 bases between. CDR3 region: CASSQFGGAAFDSGNTIYF. The DNA for the CDR3 is TGCGCCAGCAGCCAATTTGGTGGGGCAGCATTCGACTCTGGAAACACCATATATTTT.

The chain is built from TRBV7-9 and TRBJ2-3, with a possible D match to TRBD2 (6 bases). Germline loops: CDR1 SEHNR, CDR2 FQNEAQ (reference sequence). CDR3 length: 15 amino acids. V was trimmed by 5 bases and J by 7 bases, leaving 19 bases between them. The CDR3 DNA sequence: TGTGCCAGCAGCCCGACGGGACTTTTGACTTATACGCAGTATTTT. Translated, it gives CASSPTGLLTYTQYF.

This clone was found a few times. The chain employs TRBV28 and TRBJ1-2; 7 bases agree with TRBD1. The CDR3 length is 17 residues. J lost 2 bases, V lost 5 bases, and 14 bases had no gene match. The germline CDR1 and CDR2 sequences are MDHEN and SYDVKM. This CDR3 reads CASSHMPGQWGNYGYTF. DNA for the CDR3: TGTGCCAGCAGTCATATGCCGGGACAGTGGGGAAACTATGGCTACACCTTC.

The DNA for the CDR3 is TGTGCCAGTAGAGCTAGCGGGAGCACAGATACGCAGTATTTT. Its translation is CASRASGSTDTQYF. The J gene is TRBJ2-3, the V gene TRBV19, with TRBD2 matching over 8 bases. The CDR3 has 14 residues. CDR1 is LNHDA, CDR2 SQIVND, per germline (reference sequence). Losses at the gene ends were 6 bases for V and 0 bases for J; bases not matched to a gene: 2.

The CDR3 here is CASSQVTGTGYTF. As DNA, the CDR3 is TGTGCCAGCAGCCAAGTGACGGGGACCGGCTACACCTTC. The rearrangement links TRBV7-6 to TRBJ1-2, with TRBD1 as a possible D gene (5 bases). The CDR3 has 13 amino acids. The germline CDR1 and CDR2 sequences are SGHVS and FNYEAQ. V gave up 5 bases and J gave up 8 bases, with 15 bases separating them.

In this sample, this clone turned up once. The chain carries TRBV30 and TRBJ1-1; maybe TRBD1 (5 bases). V was pared by 3 bases and J by 4 bases, with 9 bases between. The germline gives CDR1 GTSNPN, CDR2 SVGIG (reference sequence). The CDR3 is made up of 12 amino acids. The CDR3 region has the DNA TGTGCCTGGAGCCCAGGGATCACTGAAGCTTTCTTT. Amino acid sequence: CAWSPGITEAFF.